Detailed here is one T cell receptor beta chain. The CDR3 is made up of 16 amino acids. The trim removed 1 base at V and 5 bases at J, leaving 9 bases unmatched. Germline V lookup: CDR1 SGHVS, CDR2 FQNEAQ. The sample comes from a study of blood T cell repertoires in COVID-19. Study overall: COVID-19 samples, acute and convalescent, were from the United States, Italy and Spain.

Method: immunoSEQ multiplex PCR; TCRdb's copy keeps in-frame clones and lacks some. The top ten hold over 4% of the sample, which has roughly 110,000 clones, 80% seen once. The chain recombines TRBV7-8 with TRBJ2-7; 9 positions match TRBD1. The receptor was isolated from an older man with acute or convalescent COVID-19. Sequencing was performed on peripheral blood. CDR3 DNA sequence: TGTGCCAGCAGCTTAGGAGCGGGACAGGGACTGAACGAGCAGTACTTC. Its protein is CASSLGAGQGLNEQYF.